One and the same sample provided the 20 T cell receptor beta chains below, sequenced in a study of blood T cells in healthy people across ages. A second PCR, run for about 6 to 11 cycles, used a sample-barcoded 5' primer plus a J-beta primer mix. TCRdb re-called the 5' RACE reads through MiXCR, storing one row per CDR3 protein. The sample lists roughly 1,500,000 distinct CDR3 sequences; roughly 40% were seen once. Input material: blood. Receptor source: a woman in her late teens or twenties in good health.

CDR3 DNA: TGTGCCAGCAGCGGGGGAATTATGACTAGCGGTTACGAGCAGTACTTC. Its protein is CASSGGIMTSGYEQYF. The gene calls are TRBV7-9 and TRBJ2-7; 9 positions match TRBD2. There are 16 residues in the CDR3. With 5 bases clipped from V and 4 bases from J, the junction kept 12 bases outside the gene matches. Germline CDR1 and CDR2: SEHNR and FQNEAQ (reference sequence).

The rearrangement uses TRBV15 and TRBJ1-2; D remains ambiguous. V was clipped by 5 bases and J by 2 bases, with 12 bases between them. Germline loops: CDR1 LNHNV, CDR2 YYDKDF (reference sequence). This CDR3 has 14 residues. The CDR3 protein is CATSGLGGNYGYTF. The CDR3 DNA follows: TGTGCCACCAGCGGTCTGGGAGGGAACTATGGCTACACCTTC.

CDR3 region: CASSSLNVAPVNFPGETQYF. The CDR3 DNA reads TGTGCCAGCAGCTCCCTAAACGTTGCCCCAGTAAATTTCCCTGGCGAGACCCAGTACTTC. The chain carries TRBV5-4 and TRBJ2-5; D unclear. Germline values: CDR1 SGHNT, CDR2 YYREEE (reference sequence). Trimming shortened V by 3 bases and J by 5 bases, and 32 bases separated the two germline ends. The CDR3 consists of 20 residues.

The V and J genes are TRBV7-9 and TRBJ1-1, with unresolved D. Trimming left V 0 bases short and J 0 bases short, with 2 bases between. Looked up from germline, CDR1 is SEHNR and CDR2 is FQNEAQ (reference sequence). CDR3 size: 13 residues. The CDR3 loop reads CASSLAMNTEAFF. The DNA of the CDR3 is TGTGCCAGCAGCTTAGCTATGAACACTGAAGCTTTCTTT.

Details on this clonotype: One end of the junction varies from germline; a read error may be responsible. This chain connects TRBV25-1 to TRBJ1-4; D uncertain. The V gene's germline CDR1 is MGHDK and CDR2 SYGVNS. The CDR3 runs 15 residues. In DNA, the CDR3 is TGTGCCAGCAGTGAATTTAATGGGATTAATGAAAAGCTGTTTTTT. Its protein product is CASSEFNGINEKLFF.

The rearrangement uses TRBV7-2 and TRBJ2-5, with a tentative D call TRBD2 (6 bases). V was pared by 1 base and J by 11 bases, with 26 bases between. Germline CDR1 reads SGHTA; CDR2 reads FQGNSA. The CDR3 is 17 residues long. The CDR3 DNA reads as TGTGCCAGCAGCTTAGTGGACTACAATTCCTACTACGTCAAGCAGTACTTC. This translates into CASSLVDYNSYYVKQYF.

This chain links TRBV29-1 with TRBJ2-7; 12 bases are a match to TRBD2. The CDR3 has 13 residues. The trim removed 8 bases at V and 4 bases at J, leaving 6 bases unmatched. Germline lookup yields CDR1 SQVTM and CDR2 ANQGSEA. The DNA of the CDR3 is TGCAGCATAGAGACTAGCGGGAGTTACGAGCAGTACTTC. Amino acids: CSIETSGSYEQYF.

The rearrangement links TRBV12-3 or TRBV12-4 to TRBJ2-1; the D call may be TRBD1 or TRBD2 (7 bases each). V was cut by 4 bases and J by 8 bases, with 15 bases left in between. This CDR3 has 14 amino acids. The CDR3 reads CASSSRGGDDEQFF. The CDR3, as DNA: TGTGCCAGCAGTTCCAGGGGGGGCGACGATGAGCAGTTCTTC.

The rearrangement joins TRBV4-1 to TRBJ1-2; perhaps TRBD1 as D (5 bases). The CDR3 contains 18 residues. Germline V CDR1 and CDR2: MGHRA, YSYEKL. V gave up 0 bases and J gave up 2 bases, with 19 bases separating them. CDR3 DNA: TGCGCCAGCAGCCAAGATCGGGAACAGGTGAAGAGGAACTATGGCTACACCTTC. This gives the protein CASSQDREQVKRNYGYTF.

The genes are TRBV6-5 and TRBJ1-1; no clear D gene. V lost 4 bases to trimming and J lost 1 base, with 7 bases between them. This CDR3 is built from 13 residues. Per germline, CDR1 MNHEY and CDR2 SVGAGI. CDR3: CASSFPSNTEAFF. In nucleotides, the CDR3 is TGTGCCAGCAGTTTCCCTTCGAACACTGAAGCTTTCTTT.

This chain connects TRBV6-1 to TRBJ1-1; perhaps TRBD1 as D (6 bases). The V end lost 6 bases, the J end lost 6 bases, and 11 bases lay between the germline ends. Per germline, CDR1 MNHNS and CDR2 SASEGT. The CDR3 is made up of 12 amino acids. The CDR3 spells CASSSGGSEAFF. DNA of the CDR3: TGTGCCAGCAGCTCCGGGGGCTCTGAAGCTTTCTTT.

The chain links TRBV15 to TRBJ2-5; D ambiguous. V shed 0 bases and J shed 7 bases, with 15 bases lying between them. The germline CDR1 and CDR2 sequences are LNHNV and YYDKDF (reference sequence). The CDR3 runs 15 residues. In nucleotides, the CDR3 is TGTGCCACCAGCAGAGATTTAGGTGGCCGCGGGACCCAGTACTTC. Protein sequence: CATSRDLGGRGTQYF.

This clonotype was seen only a few times. The rearrangement uses TRBV3-1 and TRBJ2-3; tentative D call: TRBD2 (5 bases). Looked up from germline, CDR1 is LGHDT and CDR2 is YNNKEL (reference sequence). CDR3 length: 14 residues. With 4 bases removed from V and 7 bases from J, the gap between germline ends came to 15 bases. The CDR3 nucleotides read TGTGCCAGCAGCCCCCCTGGAGGTTGGAATACGCAGTATTTT. This sequence encodes CASSPPGGWNTQYF.

This clonotype was detected ten times or more. The rearrangement links TRBV29-1 to TRBJ2-1; the D is unclear. CDR1 is SQVTM and CDR2 is ANQGSEA in the germline V gene. V was pared by 7 bases and J by 4 bases, with 8 bases between. CDR3 length: 11 residues. CDR3 in amino acids: CSGLQYNEQFF. The CDR3 coding sequence is TGCAGCGGGTTGCAATACAATGAGCAGTTCTTC.

The rearrangement joins TRBV6-4 to TRBJ1-3; no clear D gene. Germline lookup yields CDR1 MRHNA and CDR2 SNTAGT. V dropped 6 bases and J dropped 0 bases, with 15 bases sitting between them. CDR3 length: 16 amino acids. CDR3 residues: CASSPDAWSSGNTIYF. The DNA of the CDR3 is TGTGCCAGCAGCCCCGACGCCTGGAGCTCTGGAAACACCATATATTTT.

This rearrangement joins TRBV29-1 to TRBJ2-3; a possible D gene is TRBD1 (6 bases). CDR3 length: 13 residues. Germline CDR1 reads SQVTM; CDR2 reads ANQGSEA. The V end lost 7 bases, the J end lost 1 base, and 12 bases lay between the germline ends. CDR3 sequence: CSAYRAGTDTQYF. In DNA form, the CDR3 reads TGCAGCGCGTACAGGGCGGGCACAGATACGCAGTATTTT.

In this sample, this clonotype turned up a few times. V gene TRBV7-2 combines with J gene TRBJ2-2; 12 positions agree with TRBD2. This CDR3 contains 20 residues. Germline assignment: CDR1 SGHTA and CDR2 FQGNSA. V lost 5 bases and J lost 0; bases outside the gene matches: 13. The DNA for the CDR3 is TGTGCCAGCAGCCCCCGCCCCACTAGCGGGGGGAAACCGAACACCGGGGAGCTGTTTTTT. Protein product: CASSPRPTSGGKPNTGELFF.

The chain links TRBV7-9 to TRBJ2-5; the D gene is possibly TRBD1 (6 bases). This CDR3 has 12 amino acids. Between the trimmed V and J ends, which lost 1 base and 11 bases, there was a span of 11 bases. From germline, CDR1 is SEHNR and CDR2 FQNEAQ (reference sequence). CDR3 DNA: TGTGCCAGCAGCTTAGGGAGGCAGGGGCAGTACTTC. Its protein product is CASSLGRQGQYF.

A few counts support this clonotype. As DNA, the CDR3 is TGCGCCAGCAGCTTGACTCGCGGGGCTACTCATATGGAGCAGTACTTC. It codes for CASSLTRGATHMEQYF. J is TRBJ2-5 and V is TRBV5-1; D is possibly TRBD2 (6 bases). CDR3 length: 16 amino acids. V lost 1 base, J lost 11 bases, and 24 bases lay in between. Germline V lookup: CDR1 SGHRS, CDR2 YFSETQ.

Note on this clonotype: The junction shows a germline mismatch at one end, possibly a read error. The CDR3 region is CSARAPGANEQSF. CDR3 in DNA: TGCAGTGCTAGAGCCCCCGGCGCCAATGAGCAGTCCTTC. The chain is built from TRBV20-1 and TRBJ2-1; D is unresolved. The CDR3 runs to 13 residues. CDR1 is DFQATT and CDR2 is SNEGSKA in the germline V gene (reference sequence).